Shown below are 6 T cell receptor beta chains from a single sample sequenced in a study of blood T cell repertoires in COVID-19. Assay: immunoSEQ multiplex PCR; the TCRdb copy retains only in-frame clones and omits some. The sample holds about 190,000 clones, 80% to 95% seen once. Sequenced sample: peripheral blood. The source of these receptors is a man aged 45 to 65 with acute or convalescent COVID-19.

The genes are TRBV5-1 and TRBJ1-1; TRBD1 agrees at 9 bases. The germline CDR1 and CDR2 sequences are SGHRS and YFSETQ. This CDR3 contains 16 residues. Trimming cost V 1 base and J 5 bases; bases outside gene matches: 9. CDR3 sequence: CASSLRVGQGRTEAFF. Here the CDR3 DNA reads TGCGCCAGCAGCTTGAGGGTCGGACAGGGGAGAACTGAAGCTTTCTTT.

The rearrangement links TRBV6-5 to TRBJ2-2; 9 nucleotides agree with TRBD2. The CDR3 loop spans 16 amino acids. CDR1 and CDR2 from the germline V gene are MNHEY and SVGAGI. V lost 4 bases and J lost 5; bases outside the gene matches: 8. The CDR3 DNA reads TGTGCCAGCAGTTTCAAAGCGGGAGGTCGAACCGGGGAGCTGTTTTTT. Translation: CASSFKAGGRTGELFF.

This sequence joins TRBV15 and TRBJ1-5; 9 positions match TRBD1. Germline assignment: CDR1 LNHNV and CDR2 YYDKDF (reference sequence). The CDR3 has 18 amino acids. J lost 1 base, V lost 5 bases, and 12 bases had no gene match. The CDR3 is CATSLQTGGLESNQPQHF. The DNA of the CDR3 is TGTGCCACCAGCTTGCAGACAGGGGGTTTGGAAAGCAATCAGCCCCAGCATTTT. Drawing the rest from reference TRBV15 and TRBJ1-5, the complete variable domain is DAMVIQNPRYQVTQFGKPVTLSCSQTLNHNVMYWYQQKSSQAPKLLFHYYDKDFNNEADTPDNFQSRRPNTSFCFLDIRSPGLGDTAMYLCATSLQTGGLESNQPQHFGDGTRLSIL.

This clone was recorded once. The CDR3 is CASTRGGGDQPQHF. The CDR3 DNA follows: TGTGCCAGCACTCGGGGAGGGGGTGATCAGCCCCAGCATTTT. This rearrangement joins TRBV7-9 to TRBJ1-5; possible D gene TRBD1, 6 bases. Looked up from germline, CDR1 is SEHNR and CDR2 is FQNEAQ (reference sequence). This CDR3 contains 14 residues. Trimming left V 7 bases short and J 5 bases short, with 15 bases between.

In this sample, this clone turned up once. V is TRBV29-1 and J is TRBJ2-4, with TRBD2 matching 7 bases. There are 14 residues in the CDR3. CDR1 and CDR2 from the germline V gene are SQVTM and ANQGSEA. With 0 bases clipped from V and 6 bases from J, the junction kept 5 bases outside the gene matches. The CDR3 sequence is CSVEEGRGGNIQYF. CDR3 nucleotides: TGCAGCGTTGAAGAGGGTCGCGGGGGAAACATTCAGTACTTC.

V is TRBV11-2 and J is TRBJ1-2, with D possibly TRBD1 on 6 matching bases. V shed 1 base and J shed 7 bases, with 16 bases lying between them. The germline gives CDR1 SGHAT, CDR2 FQNNGV. The CDR3 is 15 amino acids. The DNA for the CDR3 is TGTGCCAGCAGCTTAGTGGGACAAGGGGAGGGTGGCTACACCTTC. Its protein is CASSLVGQGEGGYTF.